This TCR beta chain was found in a study of T cells after yellow fever vaccination (dated by TCRdb to between 2017 and 2020). Some background on the complete study: The SMART-Seq v4 Ultra Low Input RNA kit was used to prepare libraries from fractions with low cell numbers. Two healthy male donors, one aged 18 to 30 and one aged 30 to 40 years, were included in the cohort. To follow T-cell clones before and after both primary and booster YFV17D yellow fever vaccination, bulk TCR alpha and beta repertoires underwent longitudinal sequencing. Blood was drawn at multiple timepoints before and after primary and secondary immunization, with bulk PBMC replicates and cell subsets isolated.

Beyond this particular receptor, the publication reports: Because only a couple of donors were included in the study, the extent to which the findings can be generalized is limited. A small share of clonotypes occurred in both CD4 and CD8 compartments, likely arising from convergent recombination. The secondary T-cell response was found to be weaker but faster than the primary response, with a peak reached on day 5 rather than on day 15. After the booster, most of the clones that had expanded following primary vaccination were detected again (almost 98% of CD4 and around 87% of CD8), which suggests that memory was broadly maintained. Because abundant contaminating clonotypes from the bulk population could be contained in FACS-sorted repertoires, computational filtering was required.

On this clonotype itself: There is no known antigen for this receptor. Base qualities are not provided; no much larger clone lies one nucleotide away.

The CDR3 spans 12 residues, from the cysteine through the phenylalanine. The CDR3 DNA has 36 bases and is translated from base 1. The germline V gene encodes CDR1 SGHKS and CDR2 YYEKEE (reference sequence). V is shortened by 2 bases, J by 7 bases, and the region joining them spans 9 bases. The treatment or condition label, read with the paper, signifies: live attenuated yellow fever vaccine strain. At each blood-draw timepoint, two biological replicates of bulk PBMCs were collected. A standard Ficoll-Paque protocol was used to isolate PBMCs from peripheral blood. RNA was extracted with TriZol from bulk PBMCs, CD4 and CD8 fractions, and dextramer-positive and dextramer-negative fractions. Instrument on record: Illumina NovaSeq 6000. TCR cDNA was made using 5'RACE template switching, a step that added a universal primer site and unique molecular identifiers. Priming of cDNA synthesis was performed from both the TCR alpha and TCR beta constant segments. Two PCR steps were used to amplify libraries, with sample barcodes and sequencing adapters being added in the second step. Sequencing of the libraries was done on either Illumina HiSeq 2500 (2x100 bp) or NovaSeq (2x150 bp). The original pipeline was this. MIGEC handled demultiplexing of reads and collapsing into UMI consensus sequences, while MiXCR performed V(D)J alignment. Using edgeR on replicate PBMC samples, clonotypes were called vaccine-responding if FDR was below 0.01 and the log2 fold change was above 5 up to day 15. CD4 or CD8 identity was assigned to each bulk clonotype according to whether the clonotype was present at higher abundance in the sequenced CD4 repertoire or the sequenced CD8 repertoire. TCRdb itself trimmed the public reads at Q25 with fastp, ran MiXCR and retained productive beta chains. Records with the same CDR3 protein are collapsed into one entry carrying the most frequent genes and DNA. The V and J calls follow TCRdb's processing rather than the paper's. This sample comprises 400,000 to 450,000 distinct CDR3 sequences, around 19% of them detected only once. Roughly 19% of the sample rests with the top ten.

The sequence was collected from a man between 18 and 35 years old who received the YFV17D yellow fever vaccine. Here the sequenced sample was PBMCs, taken before the yellow fever booster vaccination. The rearranged chain carries TRBV5-5 and TRBJ2-5, and possibly TRBD2, on 5 matching bases. The DNA sequence is TGTGCCAGCAGCTTACACGAGGGGACCCAGTACTTC. Its protein reads: CASSLHEGTQYF.